The sequence of this T cell receptor beta chain was determined in a study of tissue T cells after allogeneic stem cell transplantation. Germline CDR1 NSQYPW, CDR2 LRSPGD (reference sequence). The CDR3 runs 12 residues. Between the trimmed V and J ends, which lost 4 bases and 6 bases, there was a span of 8 bases. The time point is: mouse harvest day 14 after allogeneic transplant. The graft held 10^6 splenic CD5+ T cells and 10^7 T-cell-depleted bone marrow cells. This clone is classed as medium-sized. Mouse gene names apply. The CDR3 goes on 1 residue after the read ends, and that part is filled in from the germline J gene. Sequenced by immunoSEQ multiplex PCR; TCRdb stores in-frame clones only, minus some. The table has some 4,600 clones, 45% to 50% seen once; the top ten hold approximately 15%.

The TCR comes from a female BALB/c mouse given C57BL/6 T cells with graft-versus-host disease after an allogeneic hematopoietic cell transplant. Input material: gut tissue. This chain links TRBV1 with TRBJ2-5, with a weak D call TRBD1 (5 bases). The CDR3 sequence is CTCSGKGDTQYF. CDR3 bases read: TGCACCTGCAGTGGAAAGGGGGACACCCAGTAC. Looking up the rest from reference TRBV1 and TRBJ2-5 gives the full variable domain: VTLLEQNPRWRLVPRGQAVNLRCILKNSQYPWMSWYQQDLQKQLQWLFTLRSPGDKEVKSLPGADYLATRVTDTELRLQVANMSQGRTLYCTCSGKGDTQYFGPGTRLLVL.